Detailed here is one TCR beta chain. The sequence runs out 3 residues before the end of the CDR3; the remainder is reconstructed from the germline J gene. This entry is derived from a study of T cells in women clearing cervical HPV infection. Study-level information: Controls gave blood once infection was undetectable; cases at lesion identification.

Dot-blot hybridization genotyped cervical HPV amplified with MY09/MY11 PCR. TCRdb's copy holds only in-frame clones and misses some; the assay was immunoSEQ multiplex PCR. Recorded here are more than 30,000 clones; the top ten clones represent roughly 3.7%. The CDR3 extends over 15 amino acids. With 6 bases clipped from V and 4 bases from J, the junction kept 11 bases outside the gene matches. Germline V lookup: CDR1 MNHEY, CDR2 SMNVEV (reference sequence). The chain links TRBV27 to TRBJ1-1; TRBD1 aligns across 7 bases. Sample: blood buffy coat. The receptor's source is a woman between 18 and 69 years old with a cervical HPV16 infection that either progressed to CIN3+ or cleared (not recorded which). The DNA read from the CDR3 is TGTGCCAGCAGCCGCCGAGGGGGCTGGAGCACTGAA. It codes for CASSRRGGWSTE. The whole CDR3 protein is CASSRRGGWSTEAFF.